A single T cell receptor beta chain is shown here with its context. Antigen: not known. 5'RACE template switching produced TCR cDNA carrying a universal primer site and UMIs. TCRdb re-called the 5' RACE reads with MiXCR, one entry per CDR3 protein. In the table there are approximately 300,000 distinct CDR3 sequences, roughly 13% of which are singletons. The CDR3 spans 12 residues. The ends were cut back, 4 bases at V and 6 bases at J, with 10 bases in the middle. Germline V gene lookup returns CDR1 MDHEN and CDR2 SYDVKM. These data belong to a study of T cells after yellow fever vaccination. Study-wide background: Fractions with few cells were prepared using SMART-Seq v4 Ultra Low Input. Overall study findings and caveats: Most clones from primary vaccination resurfaced after the booster (around 97% CD4, around 91% CD8).

This specimen was CD4+ T cells sorted from PBMCs, taken 45 days after the yellow fever booster vaccination. This receptor was obtained from a man aged 30 to 45 who received the YFV17D yellow fever vaccine. The chain links TRBV28 to TRBJ2-7; D might be TRBD1 (5 bases). The CDR3 loop is CASSSQGIEQYF. In nucleotides, the CDR3 is TGTGCCAGCAGTTCTCAGGGAATCGAGCAGTACTTC.